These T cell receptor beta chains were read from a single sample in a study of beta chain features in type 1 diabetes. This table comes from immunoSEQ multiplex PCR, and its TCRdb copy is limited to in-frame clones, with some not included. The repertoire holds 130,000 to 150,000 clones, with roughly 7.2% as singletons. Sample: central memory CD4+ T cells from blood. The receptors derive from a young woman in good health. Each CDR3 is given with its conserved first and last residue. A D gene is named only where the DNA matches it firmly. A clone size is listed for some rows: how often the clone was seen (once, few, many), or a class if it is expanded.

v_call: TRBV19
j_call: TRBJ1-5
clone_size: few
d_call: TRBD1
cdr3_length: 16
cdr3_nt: TGTGCCAGTAGTATGGGGACAGGGGGTGGTAATCAGCCCCAGCATTTT
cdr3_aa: CASSMGTGGGNQPQHF

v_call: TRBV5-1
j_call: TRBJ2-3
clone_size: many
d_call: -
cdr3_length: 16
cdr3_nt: TGCGCCAGCAGCTTGTCGGGTTCGTCAAGCACAGATACGCAGTATTTT
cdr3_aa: CASSLSGSSSTDTQYF

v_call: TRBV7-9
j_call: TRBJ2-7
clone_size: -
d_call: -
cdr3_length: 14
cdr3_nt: TGTGCCAGCAGCTTCCAGGGGGGTAAGAACGAGCAGTACTTC
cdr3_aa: CASSFQGGKNEQYF

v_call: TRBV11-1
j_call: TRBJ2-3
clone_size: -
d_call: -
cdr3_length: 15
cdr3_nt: TGTGCCAGCAGCTCGCTCCTACTATACACAGATACGCAGTATTTT
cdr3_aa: CASSSLLLYTDTQYF

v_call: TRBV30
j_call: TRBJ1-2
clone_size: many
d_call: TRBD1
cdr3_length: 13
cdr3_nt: TGTGCCTGGAGAAAACAGGGGCAGGGTGGCTACACCTTC
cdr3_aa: CAWRKQGQGGYTF

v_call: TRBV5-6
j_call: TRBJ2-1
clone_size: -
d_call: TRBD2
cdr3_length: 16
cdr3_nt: TGTGCCAGCAGCCGTAGCGGGAGAGTCTCCTACAATGAGCAGTTCTTC
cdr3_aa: CASSRSGRVSYNEQFF

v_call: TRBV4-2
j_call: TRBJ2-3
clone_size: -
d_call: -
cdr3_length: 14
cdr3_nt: TGTGCCAGCAGCAAGGACTTGGGCACAGATACGCAGTATTTT
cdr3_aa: CASSKDLGTDTQYF

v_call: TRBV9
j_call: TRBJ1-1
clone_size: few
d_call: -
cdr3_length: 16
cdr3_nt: TGTGCCAGCAGCGCCATACAACAGGGAGGGGGCACTGAAGCTTTCTTT
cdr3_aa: CASSAIQQGGGTEAFF

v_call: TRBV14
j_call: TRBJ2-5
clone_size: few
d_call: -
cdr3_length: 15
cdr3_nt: TGTGCCAGCAGCCCTTCCACGACAGCCGGGGAGACCCAGTACTTC
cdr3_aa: CASSPSTTAGETQYF

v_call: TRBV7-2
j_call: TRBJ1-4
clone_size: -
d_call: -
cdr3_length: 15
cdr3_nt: TGTGCCAGCAGCTTGTCCTTTGCAACTAATGAAAAACTGTTTTTT
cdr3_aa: CASSLSFATNEKLFF

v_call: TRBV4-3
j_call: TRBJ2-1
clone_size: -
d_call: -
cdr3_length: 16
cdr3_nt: TGCGCCAGCAGCCAAGTGAGTGGGCTCTCCTACAATGAGCAGTTCTTC
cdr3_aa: CASSQVSGLSYNEQFF

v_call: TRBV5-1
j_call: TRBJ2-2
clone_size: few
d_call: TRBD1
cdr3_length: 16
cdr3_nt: TGCGCCAGCAGCTTGGCCAAACAGGGGGCGACCGGGGAGCTGTTTTTT
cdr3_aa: CASSLAKQGATGELFF

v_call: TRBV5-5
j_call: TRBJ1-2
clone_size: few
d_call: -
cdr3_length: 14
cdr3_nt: TGTGCCAGCAGCTTGGACAGGGTCGACTATGGCTACACCTTC
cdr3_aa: CASSLDRVDYGYTF

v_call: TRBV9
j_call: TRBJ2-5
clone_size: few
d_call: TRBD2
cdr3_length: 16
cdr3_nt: TGTGCCAGCAGCGTTAGCGGGACTAGCGGCCAAGAGACCCAGTACTTC
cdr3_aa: CASSVSGTSGQETQYF

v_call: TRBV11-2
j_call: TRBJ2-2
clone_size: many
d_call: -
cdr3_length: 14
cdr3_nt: TGTGCCAGCAGCTTAGATCCTAACACCGGGGAGCTGTTTTTT
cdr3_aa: CASSLDPNTGELFF

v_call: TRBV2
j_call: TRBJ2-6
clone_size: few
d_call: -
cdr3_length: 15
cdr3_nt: TGTGCCAGCAGTGAGTTCGTCTCTGGGGCCAACGTCCTGACTTTC
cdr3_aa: CASSEFVSGANVLTF

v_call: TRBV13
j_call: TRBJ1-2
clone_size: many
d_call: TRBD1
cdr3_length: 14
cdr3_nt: TGTGCCAGCAGCGCGTACCGGGACAGGGCAGGCTACACCTTC
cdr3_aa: CASSAYRDRAGYTF

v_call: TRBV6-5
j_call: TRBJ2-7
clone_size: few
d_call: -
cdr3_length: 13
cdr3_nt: TGTGCCAGCAGTCCCAGGGAAGCCTACGAGCAGTACTTC
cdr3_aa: CASSPREAYEQYF

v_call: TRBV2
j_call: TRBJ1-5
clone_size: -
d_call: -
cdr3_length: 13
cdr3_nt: TGTGCCAGCAAGTTCTCAGGTTTTCAGCCCCAGCATTTT
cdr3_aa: CASKFSGFQPQHF

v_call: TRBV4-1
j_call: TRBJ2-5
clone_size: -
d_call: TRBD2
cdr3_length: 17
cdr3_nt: TGCGCCAGCAGCCAAGATCAACAGGGACTAGCGTACGAGACCCAGTACTTC
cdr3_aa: CASSQDQQGLAYETQYF

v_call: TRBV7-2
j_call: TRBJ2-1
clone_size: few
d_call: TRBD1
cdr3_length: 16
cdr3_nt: TGTGCCAGCAGCCCCACAACAGGGGGCCTCTACAATGAGCAGTTCTTC
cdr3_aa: CASSPTTGGLYNEQFF

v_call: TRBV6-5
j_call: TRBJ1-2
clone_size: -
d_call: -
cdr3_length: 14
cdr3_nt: TGTGCCAGCCGGGCGGGGGCGGGAGGTCGTGGCTACACCTTC
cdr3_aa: CASRAGAGGRGYTF

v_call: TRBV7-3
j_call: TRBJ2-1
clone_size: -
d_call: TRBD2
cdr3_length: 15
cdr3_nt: TGTGCCAGCAGCTATAGCGGGAGCCCATACAATGAGCAGTTCTTC
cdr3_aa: CASSYSGSPYNEQFF

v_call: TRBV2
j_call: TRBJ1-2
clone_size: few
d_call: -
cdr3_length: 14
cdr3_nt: TGTGCCAGCAGTGAAAAGAGGTCTAACTATGGCTACACCTTC
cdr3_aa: CASSEKRSNYGYTF

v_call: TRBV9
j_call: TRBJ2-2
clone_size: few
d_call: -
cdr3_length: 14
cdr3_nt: TGTGCCAGCAGCGTTAGTATAAACACCGGGGAGCTGTTTTTT
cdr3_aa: CASSVSINTGELFF

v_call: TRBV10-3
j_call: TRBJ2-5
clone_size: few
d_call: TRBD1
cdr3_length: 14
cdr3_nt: TGTGCCAGTGGGCCAGGGGGCGATCCAGAGACCCAGTACTTC
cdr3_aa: CASGPGGDPETQYF

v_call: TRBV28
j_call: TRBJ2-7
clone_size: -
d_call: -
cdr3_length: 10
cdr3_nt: TGTGCCAGCGGGAGCTACGAGCAGTACTTC
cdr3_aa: CASGSYEQYF

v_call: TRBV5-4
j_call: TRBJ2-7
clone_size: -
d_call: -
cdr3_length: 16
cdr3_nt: TGTGCCAGCAGCTTGGGGGCCGGGGGGCTGTCCTACGAGCAGTACTTC
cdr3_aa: CASSLGAGGLSYEQYF

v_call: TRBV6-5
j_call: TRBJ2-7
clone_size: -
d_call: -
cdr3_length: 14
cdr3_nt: TGTGCCAGCAGCTCAACCGTGGGGCCCTACGAGCAGTACTTC
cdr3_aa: CASSSTVGPYEQYF

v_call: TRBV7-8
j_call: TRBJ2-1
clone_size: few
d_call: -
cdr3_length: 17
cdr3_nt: TGTGCCAGCAGCTCAAGCCGCTCGGGACTGGCCTACAATGAGCAGTTCTTC
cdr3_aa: CASSSSRSGLAYNEQFF

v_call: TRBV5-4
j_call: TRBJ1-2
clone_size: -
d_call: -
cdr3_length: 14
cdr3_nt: TGCGCCAGCAGCCGCGTGGCACTTGTGGAGAGCTACACCTTC
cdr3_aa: CASSRVALVESYTF

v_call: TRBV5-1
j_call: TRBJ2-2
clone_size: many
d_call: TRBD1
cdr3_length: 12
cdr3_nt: TGCGCCAGCAGCCAGGACAGGGGACCGCTGTTTTTT
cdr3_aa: CASSQDRGPLFF

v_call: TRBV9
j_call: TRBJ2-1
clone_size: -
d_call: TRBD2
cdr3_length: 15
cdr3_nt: TGTGCCAGCAGCGTCGCACTAGCGGGAGGCAATGAGCAGTTCTTC
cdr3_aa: CASSVALAGGNEQFF

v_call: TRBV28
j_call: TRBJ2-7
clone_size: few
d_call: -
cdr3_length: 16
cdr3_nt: TGTGCCAGCAGTCAACTGGTGGGGCAGGACCCCTTTGAGCAGTACTTC
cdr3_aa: CASSQLVGQDPFEQYF

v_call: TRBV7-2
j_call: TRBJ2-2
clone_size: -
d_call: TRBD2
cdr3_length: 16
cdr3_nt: TGTGCCAGCAGCTTACGAGCGGGAGGGTTTGGCGGGGAGCTGTTTTTT
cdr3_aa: CASSLRAGGFGGELFF

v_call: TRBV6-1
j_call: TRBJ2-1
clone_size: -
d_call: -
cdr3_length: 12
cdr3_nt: TGTGCCAGCAAAGACGCCGGGGATGAGCAGTTCTTC
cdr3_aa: CASKDAGDEQFF

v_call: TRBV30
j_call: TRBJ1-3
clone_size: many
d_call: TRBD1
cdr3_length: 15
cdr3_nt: TGTGCCTGGAGTGTACCGGGACAGTCTGGAAACACCATATATTTT
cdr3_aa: CAWSVPGQSGNTIYF

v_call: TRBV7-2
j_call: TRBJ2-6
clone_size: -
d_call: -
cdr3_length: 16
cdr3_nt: TGTGCCAGCAGCTTAGGAGGGGGTTCTGGGGCCAACGTCCTGACTTTC
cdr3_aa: CASSLGGGSGANVLTF

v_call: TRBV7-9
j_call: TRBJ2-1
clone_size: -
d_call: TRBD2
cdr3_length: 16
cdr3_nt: TGTGCCAGCAGCTCCCCCAGCGGGAGGGCCATCAATGAGCAGTTCTTC
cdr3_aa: CASSSPSGRAINEQFF

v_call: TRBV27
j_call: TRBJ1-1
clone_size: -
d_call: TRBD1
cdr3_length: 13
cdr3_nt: TGTGCCAGCAGAGTAACAGGGGGAACTGAAGCTTTCTTT
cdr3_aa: CASRVTGGTEAFF

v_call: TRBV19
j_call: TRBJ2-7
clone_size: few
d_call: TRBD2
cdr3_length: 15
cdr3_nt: TGTGCCAGTAGTATTCTTGCGGGAGGGATCTACGAGCAGTACTTC
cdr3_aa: CASSILAGGIYEQYF

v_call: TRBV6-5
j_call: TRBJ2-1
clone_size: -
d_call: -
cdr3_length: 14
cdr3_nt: TGTGCCAGCAGTCTACTACTTGGGAGAAATGAGCAGTTCTTC
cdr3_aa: CASSLLLGRNEQFF

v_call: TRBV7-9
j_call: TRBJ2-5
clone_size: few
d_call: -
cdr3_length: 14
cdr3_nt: TGTGCCAGCAGCTTGAGACAGGGAGGTGAGACCCAGTACTTC
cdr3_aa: CASSLRQGGETQYF

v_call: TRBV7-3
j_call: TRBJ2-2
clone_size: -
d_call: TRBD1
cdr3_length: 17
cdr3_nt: TGTGCCAGCAGCCCGAAAGTTGGGACAGGGAACACCGGGGAGCTGTTTTTT
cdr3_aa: CASSPKVGTGNTGELFF

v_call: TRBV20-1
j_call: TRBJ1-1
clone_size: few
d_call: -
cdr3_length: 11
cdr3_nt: TGCAGTGCCTACGGTTACACTGAAGCTTTCTTT
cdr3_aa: CSAYGYTEAFF

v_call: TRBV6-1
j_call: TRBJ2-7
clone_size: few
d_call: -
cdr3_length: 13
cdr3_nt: TGTGCCAGCATAGGCGGCCGGGGGTACGAGCAGTACTTC
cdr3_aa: CASIGGRGYEQYF

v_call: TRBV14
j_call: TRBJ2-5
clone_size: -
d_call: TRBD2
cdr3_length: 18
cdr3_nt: TGTGCCAGCAGCCGGTCGCTAGCGGGAGTGGGACTTCAAGAGACCCAGTACTTC
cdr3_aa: CASSRSLAGVGLQETQYF

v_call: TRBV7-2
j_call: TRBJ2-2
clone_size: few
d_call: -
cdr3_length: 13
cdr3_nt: TGTGCCAGCAGCCGAAATCAGGGCGGGGAGCTGTTTTTT
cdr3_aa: CASSRNQGGELFF

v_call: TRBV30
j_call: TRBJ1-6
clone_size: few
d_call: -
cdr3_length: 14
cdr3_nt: TGTGCCTGGAGGGAAGTGGGGCCCGGATTGGCCCTCCACTTT
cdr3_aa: CAWREVGPGLALHF

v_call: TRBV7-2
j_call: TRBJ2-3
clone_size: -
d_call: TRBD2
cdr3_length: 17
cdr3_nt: TGTGCCAGCAGCCCCCAGAGCGGGATAACTAGCACAGATACGCAGTATTTT
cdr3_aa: CASSPQSGITSTDTQYF

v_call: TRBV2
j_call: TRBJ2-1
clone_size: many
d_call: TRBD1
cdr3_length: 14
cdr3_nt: TGTGCCAGCAGTGTGGGGACAGATAACAATGAGCAGTTCTTC
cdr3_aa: CASSVGTDNNEQFF

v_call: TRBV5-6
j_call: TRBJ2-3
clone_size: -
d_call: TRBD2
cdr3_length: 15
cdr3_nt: TGTGCCAGCAGCCTGGGACTAGCGGGAGTAGATACGCAGTATTTT
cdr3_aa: CASSLGLAGVDTQYF